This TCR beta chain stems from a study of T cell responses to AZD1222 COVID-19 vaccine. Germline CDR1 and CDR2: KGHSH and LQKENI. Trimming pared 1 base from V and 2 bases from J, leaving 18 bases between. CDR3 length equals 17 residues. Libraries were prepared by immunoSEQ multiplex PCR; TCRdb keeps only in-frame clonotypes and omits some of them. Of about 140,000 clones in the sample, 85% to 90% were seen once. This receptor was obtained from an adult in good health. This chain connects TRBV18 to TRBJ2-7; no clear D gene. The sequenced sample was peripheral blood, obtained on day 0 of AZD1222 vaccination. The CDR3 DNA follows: TGTGCCAGCTCACCACGCACCAGTGACTGGTTAGCCTACGAGCAGTACTTC. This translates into CASSPRTSDWLAYEQYF.